The clone carrying this T cell receptor (beta chain) was counted a few times. The data stem from a study of blood T cell repertoires in COVID-19. Across the whole study: In each case, the material was cDNA or gDNA derived from T cells, B-cell-depleted T cells, or PBMCs.

V gave up 2 bases and J gave up 10 bases, with 15 bases separating them. This CDR3 spans 15 amino acids. Germline-derived CDR1 and CDR2 are MGHDK and SYGVNS. Generated by immunoSEQ multiplex PCR, the TCRdb table keeps only in-frame clones and is missing some. Altogether over 200,000 clones are present, about 83% being singletons, with the ten largest covering 6.5% to 9%. The clonotype originates from a woman between 50 and 59 years old with active or convalescent COVID-19. This chain uses TRBV25-1 with TRBJ1-6, with D perhaps TRBD1 (5 bases). The sample comprised peripheral blood. CDR3 sequence reads: CASSEAQGGRSPLHF. The CDR3 nucleotides read TGTGCCAGCAGTGAAGCTCAGGGAGGTCGCTCACCCCTCCACTTT.